Listed here are 10 T cell receptor beta chains from one sample, sequenced in a study of control samples from healthy donors and cancer patients. Some clones are missing from TCRdb's copy, which holds only in-frame ones; the method was immunoSEQ multiplex PCR. The sample lists almost 90,000 clones, more than 75% occurring once. The sample consisted of blood. The origin of the receptors is a man between 25 and 39 years old in good health.

The chain couples TRBV10-2 to TRBJ2-1, with 9 bases identical to TRBD2. CDR3 length equals 16 residues. With 7 bases clipped from V and 4 bases from J, the junction kept 11 bases outside the gene matches. In germline, CDR1 is WSHSY, CDR2 SAAADI. DNA for the CDR3: TGCGCCAGCACCCAAGGATTTAGCGGGGGATACAATGAGCAGTTCTTC. It translates to CASTQGFSGGYNEQFF.

The V gene is TRBV5-8, the J gene TRBJ1-2; 9 bases fit TRBD1. J was trimmed by 4 bases and V by 3 bases; bases with no gene match: 7. Germline-derived CDR1 and CDR2 are SGHTS and YDEGEE. The CDR3 runs to 15 residues. CDR3 DNA: TGTGCCAGCAGCTCACAGGGGGCCTTAGGCTATGGCTACACCTTC. Translation: CASSSQGALGYGYTF.

V gene TRBV5-1 combines with J gene TRBJ1-6; 10 bases line up with TRBD1. Trimming removed 4 bases from V and 1 base from J; junction bases left unmatched: 8. Per germline, CDR1 SGHRS and CDR2 YFSETQ. CDR3 length: 18 amino acids. The CDR3 nucleotides are TGCGCCAGCAGCGCCTCGGGACAGGGGAAGTCCTATAATTCACCCCTCCACTTT. It translates to CASSASGQGKSYNSPLHF.

The chain is built from TRBV5-1 and TRBJ1-2, with 12 bases that match TRBD1. Germline V gene lookup returns CDR1 SGHRS and CDR2 YFSETQ. V was pared by 3 bases and J by 8 bases, with 5 bases of the junction left unmatched. The CDR3 covers 14 residues. Here the CDR3 reads CASSWGQGADGYTF. CDR3 coding DNA: TGCGCCAGCAGCTGGGGACAGGGGGCGGACGGCTACACCTTC. Filled out from reference TRBV5-1 and TRBJ1-2, the complete variable domain reads KAGVTQTPRYLIKTRGQQVTLSCSPISGHRSVSWYQQTPGQGLQFLFEYFSETQRNKGNFPGRFSGRQFSNSRSEMNVSTLELGDSALYLCASSWGQGADGYTFGSGTRLTVV.

The chain combines TRBV19 with TRBJ1-2; tentatively, D is TRBD1 (6 bases). Germline V CDR1 and CDR2: LNHDA, SQIVND (reference sequence). V lost 2 bases to trimming and J lost 8 bases, with 12 bases between them. This CDR3 spans 13 amino acids. The CDR3 bases are TGTGCCAGTAGTATAATACAGGGAGGAGGCTACACCTTC. It encodes CASSIIQGGGYTF.

The chain links TRBV5-6 to TRBJ1-1, with D unresolved. Trimming took 2 bases from V and 0 from J, leaving 17 bases between them. The CDR3 covers 17 residues. The germline V gene encodes CDR1 SGHDT and CDR2 YYEEEE. The CDR3 protein is CASSLRAIYGMNTEAFF. CDR3 bases: TGTGCCAGCAGCTTAAGGGCCATTTACGGCATGAACACTGAAGCTTTCTTT.

The chain joins TRBV10-3 to TRBJ2-1; D is perhaps TRBD1 (5 bases). In germline, CDR1 is ENHRY, CDR2 SYGVKD. This CDR3 is 15 amino acids long. The V end was cut by 3 bases, the J end by 9 bases, with 18 bases between. CDR3 sequence reads: CAISDQDTQAGEQFF. The CDR3 bases are TGTGCCATCAGTGACCAGGATACACAGGCAGGTGAGCAGTTCTTC.

The chain has TRBV7-3 and TRBJ2-2, with D perhaps TRBD1 (5 bases). The CDR3 contains 15 residues. CDR1 and CDR2 from the germline V gene are SGHTA and FQGTGA. The V end was cut by 6 bases, the J end by 4 bases, with 15 bases between. The CDR3 coding sequence is TGTGCCAGCAGTCTCGACAGCGCGCGCACCGGGGAGCTGTTTTTT. It translates to CASSLDSARTGELFF.

This chain links TRBV21-1 with TRBJ2-7; the DNA was not compared with TRBD1, the D call given in the table. TRBV21-1 is a known pseudogene. The length of the CDR3 is 12 residues. CDR3 in amino acids: CASSKQGDEQYF. CDR3 DNA sequence: TGTGCCAGCAGCAAACAGGGGGACGAGCAGTACTTC.

The J gene is TRBJ1-2, the V gene TRBV6-5; D gene unclear. CDR1 is MNHEY and CDR2 is SVGAGI in the germline V gene. This CDR3 spans 13 amino acids. The ends were cut back, 7 bases at V and 4 bases at J, with 13 bases in the middle. CDR3: CASIRTGVYGYTF. The CDR3, as DNA: TGTGCCAGCATCCGAACGGGAGTCTATGGCTACACCTTC.